This TCR beta chain was captured by sequencing in a study of sequential checkpoint blockade in melanoma. Study-level background: TCRβ was sequenced from DNA of 91 pretreatment tumors. Broader study findings: Patients with week-13 increases in T-cell fraction and clonality benefited about 30 times more often. In arm A, pretreatment tumor clonality was associated with response.

Assay used: immunoSEQ multiplex PCR; TCRdb lists only in-frame clones, some missing. The sample includes thousands of clones, around 23% seen only once; the top ten take over 10%. To note about this clone: Its specificity is unknown.

Treatment in this sample: randomized to nivolumab then ipilimumab (arm A) or the reverse (arm B). None of the patients previously received DNA-damaging chemotherapy. Trimming cost V 1 base and J 2 bases; bases outside gene matches: 9. The CDR3 is 18 residues long. Looked up from germline, CDR1 is KGHSH and CDR2 is LQKENI. The sequencing here drew on tumor tissue (inferred from file names), taken from a patient given nivolumab and ipilimumab in sequence. The rearrangement joins TRBV18 to TRBJ2-2; 8 bases agree with TRBD1. This clonotype originated in a human donor with melanoma. Written as DNA, the CDR3 is TGTGCCAGCTCACCACTTCGTGGGACAGGAAGAAACACCGGGGAGCTGTTTTTT. This encodes CASSPLRGTGRNTGELFF. The full variable domain, completed using reference TRBV18 and TRBJ2-2, is NAGVMQNPRHLVRRRGQEARLRCSPMKGHSHVYWYRQLPEEGLKFMVYLQKENIIDESGMPKERFSAEFPKEGPSILRIQQVVRGDSAAYFCASSPLRGTGRNTGELFFGEGSRLTVL.